Listed below are T cell receptor beta chains from one sample, sequenced in a study of blood T cell repertoires in COVID-19. Method: immunoSEQ multiplex PCR; TCRdb's copy keeps in-frame clones and lacks some. The sample carries tens of thousands of clones, just under 90% recorded once. Sequenced sample: peripheral blood. The origin of the receptors is a human donor with active COVID-19. The donor label of this sample is uncertain. Both conserved end residues are part of each CDR3. D genes are given only for firm matches. Clone size is not always given. Where it is, it says once, few, many or a class for expanded clones.

j_gene: TRBJ2-3; v_gene: TRBV13; d_gene: TRBD2; abundance: once; CDR3aa: CASELLAGEDTQYF; CDR3nt: TGTGCCAGCGAACTCCTAGCGGGAGAAGATACGCAGTATTTT
j_gene: TRBJ1-2; v_gene: TRBV28; d_gene: .; abundance: .; CDR3aa: CASSSLGYGYTF; CDR3nt: TGTGCCAGCAGCTCTCTAGGCTATGGCTACACCTTC
j_gene: TRBJ2-6; v_gene: TRBV5-1; d_gene: .; abundance: .; CDR3aa: CASSSTGSGANVLTF; CDR3nt: TGCGCCAGCAGCTCAACAGGCTCTGGGGCCAACGTCCTGACTTTC
j_gene: TRBJ1-5; v_gene: TRBV28; d_gene: .; abundance: .; CDR3aa: CASSFLAQPQHF; CDR3nt: TGTGCCAGCAGTTTCCTGGCTCAGCCCCAGCATTTT
j_gene: TRBJ2-5; v_gene: TRBV27; d_gene: TRBD2; abundance: .; CDR3aa: CASRARQTSGQETQYF; CDR3nt: TGTGCCAGCAGGGCTCGACAGACTAGCGGTCAAGAGACCCAGTACTTC
j_gene: TRBJ2-1; v_gene: TRBV7-2; d_gene: TRBD2; abundance: once; CDR3aa: CASSLGGLAGGIYNEQFF; CDR3nt: TGTGCCAGCAGCTTAGGCGGGCTAGCGGGAGGTATCTACAATGAGCAGTTCTTC
j_gene: TRBJ2-1; v_gene: TRBV13; d_gene: TRBD2; abundance: .; CDR3aa: CASSYGLAGVGEQFF; CDR3nt: TGTGCCAGCAGCTACGGACTAGCGGGGGTCGGGGAGCAGTTCTTC
j_gene: TRBJ2-1; v_gene: TRBV6-5; d_gene: TRBD2; abundance: .; CDR3aa: CASSYSRLAHNEQFF; CDR3nt: TGTGCCAGCAGTTACTCGCGACTAGCCCACAATGAGCAGTTCTTC
j_gene: TRBJ2-5; v_gene: TRBV2; d_gene: .; abundance: .; CDR3aa: CASSVTSKETQYF; CDR3nt: TGTGCCAGCAGTGTTACATCCAAAGAGACCCAGTACTTC
j_gene: TRBJ2-7; v_gene: TRBV2; d_gene: .; abundance: .; CDR3aa: CASSNQGRDEQYF; CDR3nt: TGTGCCAGCAGTAATCAGGGGCGGGACGAGCAGTACTTC
j_gene: TRBJ2-3; v_gene: TRBV15; d_gene: .; abundance: .; CDR3aa: CATSRAGSTDTQYF; CDR3nt: TGTGCCACCAGCAGAGCAGGGAGCACAGATACGCAGTATTTT
j_gene: TRBJ2-1; v_gene: TRBV9; d_gene: TRBD2; abundance: .; CDR3aa: CASKTSDGNNEQFF; CDR3nt: TGTGCCAGCAAAACTAGCGATGGAAACAATGAGCAGTTCTTC
j_gene: TRBJ2-2; v_gene: TRBV5-4; d_gene: .; abundance: once; CDR3aa: CASNEGGNTGELFF; CDR3nt: TGTGCCAGCAACGAGGGCGGGAACACCGGGGAGCTGTTTTTT
j_gene: TRBJ2-5; v_gene: TRBV29-1; d_gene: .; abundance: .; CDR3aa: CSVLPPGQVETQYF; CDR3nt: TGCAGCGTCTTACCCCCGGGTCAAGTAGAGACCCAGTACTTC
j_gene: TRBJ1-1; v_gene: TRBV4-2; d_gene: .; abundance: .; CDR3aa: CASSHSTEQTAFF; CDR3nt: TGTGCCAGCAGCCACTCAACTGAGCAAACAGCTTTCTTT
j_gene: TRBJ2-1; v_gene: TRBV12-3/TRBV12-4; d_gene: TRBD2; abundance: .; CDR3aa: CALAGGSFAEQFF; CDR3nt: TGTGCCCTGGCTGGCGGGAGTTTCGCTGAGCAGTTCTTC
j_gene: TRBJ2-1; v_gene: TRBV24-1; d_gene: TRBD1; abundance: .; CDR3aa: CATSAARDRVARSYNEQFF; CDR3nt: TGTGCCACCAGTGCCGCCCGGGACAGGGTGGCCCGCTCCTACAATGAGCAGTTCTTC
j_gene: TRBJ2-7; v_gene: TRBV10-2; d_gene: TRBD2; abundance: .; CDR3aa: CASSPAGGSSYEQYF; CDR3nt: TGCGCCAGCAGCCCAGCGGGAGGGAGCTCCTACGAGCAGTACTTC
j_gene: TRBJ1-4; v_gene: TRBV11-2; d_gene: .; abundance: .; CDR3aa: CASSLDIIRTNEKLFF; CDR3nt: TGTGCCAGCAGCTTAGATATCATTAGAACTAATGAAAAACTGTTTTTT
j_gene: TRBJ2-1; v_gene: TRBV6-5; d_gene: TRBD1; abundance: .; CDR3aa: CASSYTYRGDEQFF; CDR3nt: TGTGCCAGCAGTTACACATACAGGGGCGATGAGCAGTTCTTC
j_gene: TRBJ1-1; v_gene: TRBV6-5; d_gene: .; abundance: .; CDR3aa: CASSPGQRNTEAFF; CDR3nt: TGTGCCAGCAGTCCGGGACAACGGAACACTGAAGCTTTCTTT
j_gene: TRBJ2-7; v_gene: TRBV19; d_gene: .; abundance: few; CDR3aa: CASSIGQGMGAYEQYF; CDR3nt: TGTGCCAGTAGTATAGGGCAGGGGATGGGGGCCTACGAGCAGTACTTC
j_gene: TRBJ1-1; v_gene: TRBV18; d_gene: TRBD1; abundance: .; CDR3aa: CASSRQGFNTEAFF; CDR3nt: TGTGCCAGCTCACGACAGGGATTCAACACTGAAGCTTTCTTT
j_gene: TRBJ2-2; v_gene: TRBV9; d_gene: .; abundance: .; CDR3aa: CASSVAGGNGELFF; CDR3nt: TGTGCCAGCAGCGTAGCAGGGGGGAACGGGGAGCTGTTTTTT
j_gene: TRBJ2-2; v_gene: TRBV6-6; d_gene: TRBD2; abundance: .; CDR3aa: CASGASGRNTGELFF; CDR3nt: TGTGCCAGCGGTGCTAGCGGTAGGAACACCGGGGAGCTGTTTTTT
j_gene: TRBJ1-2; v_gene: TRBV6-5; d_gene: .; abundance: .; CDR3aa: CASSYAENYGYTF; CDR3nt: TGTGCCAGCAGTTATGCCGAGAACTATGGCTACACCTTC
j_gene: TRBJ2-5; v_gene: TRBV19; d_gene: TRBD2; abundance: .; CDR3aa: CASSATGGGGQETQYF; CDR3nt: TGTGCCAGTAGTGCCACCGGCGGGGGGGGGCAAGAGACCCAGTACTTC
j_gene: TRBJ2-2; v_gene: TRBV7-2; d_gene: .; abundance: .; CDR3aa: CASSLRGPGTANTGELFF; CDR3nt: TGTGCCAGCAGCTTAAGGGGACCCGGGACTGCGAACACCGGGGAGCTGTTTTTT
j_gene: TRBJ1-2; v_gene: TRBV4-1; d_gene: TRBD1; abundance: .; CDR3aa: CASSQGTGDGYTF; CDR3nt: TGCGCCAGCAGCCAAGGAACAGGGGATGGCTACACCTTC
j_gene: TRBJ2-7; v_gene: TRBV12-3/TRBV12-4; d_gene: .; abundance: .; CDR3aa: CASSSGTHEQYF; CDR3nt: TGTGCCAGCAGTTCCGGGACTCACGAGCAGTACTTC
j_gene: TRBJ2-2; v_gene: TRBV12-3/TRBV12-4; d_gene: .; abundance: .; CDR3aa: CASSFSRGELFF; CDR3nt: TGTGCCAGCAGTTTTTCCCGCGGGGAGCTGTTTTTT
j_gene: TRBJ2-7; v_gene: TRBV7-9; d_gene: .; abundance: .; CDR3aa: CASSSQGFGNYEQYF; CDR3nt: TGTGCCAGCAGCTCCCAGGGGTTTGGGAACTACGAGCAGTACTTC
j_gene: TRBJ2-3; v_gene: TRBV9; d_gene: TRBD1; abundance: .; CDR3aa: CASAGQERLDTQYF; CDR3nt: TGTGCCAGCGCCGGACAGGAGCGGCTAGATACGCAGTATTTT
j_gene: TRBJ1-5; v_gene: TRBV21-1; d_gene: .; abundance: .; CDR3aa: CASSKSKKMGNQPQHF; CDR3nt: TGTGCCAGCAGCAAAAGCAAGAAAATGGGCAATCAGCCCCAGCATTTT
j_gene: TRBJ2-7; v_gene: TRBV27; d_gene: TRBD1; abundance: .; CDR3aa: CASSLGTGGREQYF; CDR3nt: TGTGCCAGCAGTCTGGGGACAGGGGGCAGAGAGCAGTACTTC
j_gene: TRBJ2-7; v_gene: TRBV6-5; d_gene: TRBD1; abundance: .; CDR3aa: CASSPGQVPYEQYF; CDR3nt: TGTGCCAGCAGCCCCGGACAGGTCCCCTACGAGCAGTACTTC
j_gene: TRBJ2-3; v_gene: TRBV3-1/TRBV3-2; d_gene: TRBD2; abundance: .; CDR3aa: CASSQISGGFTDTQYF; CDR3nt: TGTGCCAGCAGCCAAATTAGCGGGGGATTCACAGATACGCAGTATTTT
j_gene: TRBJ2-7; v_gene: TRBV11-2; d_gene: .; abundance: .; CDR3aa: CASSLDLPTVTGSHEQYF; CDR3nt: TGTGCCAGCAGCTTAGATTTGCCCACGGTAACGGGGTCCCACGAGCAGTACTTC
j_gene: TRBJ2-7; v_gene: TRBV28; d_gene: TRBD2; abundance: .; CDR3aa: CASREAGGGYEQYF; CDR3nt: TGTGCCAGCAGGGAAGCGGGAGGGGGCTACGAGCAGTACTTC
j_gene: TRBJ2-5; v_gene: TRBV5-1; d_gene: TRBD2; abundance: .; CDR3aa: CASSRLAGEQETQYF; CDR3nt: TGCGCCAGCAGCAGACTAGCGGGGGAACAAGAGACCCAGTACTTC